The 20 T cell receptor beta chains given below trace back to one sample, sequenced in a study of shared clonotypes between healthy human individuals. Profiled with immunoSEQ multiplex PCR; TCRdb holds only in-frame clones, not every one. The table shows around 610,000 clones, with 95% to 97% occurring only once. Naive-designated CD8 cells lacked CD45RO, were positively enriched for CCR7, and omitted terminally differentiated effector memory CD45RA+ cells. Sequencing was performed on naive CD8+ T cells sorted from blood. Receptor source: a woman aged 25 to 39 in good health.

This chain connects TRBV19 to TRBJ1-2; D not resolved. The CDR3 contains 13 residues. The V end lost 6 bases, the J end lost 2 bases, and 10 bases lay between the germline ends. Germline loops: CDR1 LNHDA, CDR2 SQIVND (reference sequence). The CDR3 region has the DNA TGTGCCAGTAGCTACGTCTCCAACTATGGCTACACCTTC. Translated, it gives CASSYVSNYGYTF.

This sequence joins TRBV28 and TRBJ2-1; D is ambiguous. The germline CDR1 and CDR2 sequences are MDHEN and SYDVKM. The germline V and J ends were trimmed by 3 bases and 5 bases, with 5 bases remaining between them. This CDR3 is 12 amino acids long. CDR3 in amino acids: CASSFGHNEQFF. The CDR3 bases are TGTGCCAGCAGTTTTGGTCACAATGAGCAGTTCTTC.

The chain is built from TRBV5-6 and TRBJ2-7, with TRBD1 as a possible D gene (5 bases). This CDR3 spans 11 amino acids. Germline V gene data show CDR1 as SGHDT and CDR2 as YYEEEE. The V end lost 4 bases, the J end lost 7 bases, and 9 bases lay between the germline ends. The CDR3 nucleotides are TGTGCCAGCAGCACCTACAGGGAGCAGTACTTC. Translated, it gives CASSTYREQYF.

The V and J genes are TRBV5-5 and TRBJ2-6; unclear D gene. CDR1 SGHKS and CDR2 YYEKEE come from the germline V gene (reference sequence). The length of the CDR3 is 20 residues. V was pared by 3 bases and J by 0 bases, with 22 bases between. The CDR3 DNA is TGTGCCAGCAGCTCCACCGACGCCTCAGGACGGCCCTCTGGGGCCAACGTCCTGACTTTC. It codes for CASSSTDASGRPSGANVLTF.

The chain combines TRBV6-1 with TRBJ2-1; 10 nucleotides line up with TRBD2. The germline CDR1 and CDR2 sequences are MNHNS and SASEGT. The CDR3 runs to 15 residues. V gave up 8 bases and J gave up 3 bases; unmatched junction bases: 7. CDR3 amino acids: CASEPSGSYYNEQFF. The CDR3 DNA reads TGTGCCAGCGAACCTAGCGGGAGCTACTACAATGAGCAGTTCTTC.

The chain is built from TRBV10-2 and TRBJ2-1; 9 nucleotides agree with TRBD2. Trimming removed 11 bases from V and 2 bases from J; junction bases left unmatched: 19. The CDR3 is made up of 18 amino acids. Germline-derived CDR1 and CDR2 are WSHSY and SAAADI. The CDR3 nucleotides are TGCGCCGTAAGGTCCGGGTCTCTTAGACTAGCGGCCTACAATGAGCAGTTCTTC. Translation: CAVRSGSLRLAAYNEQFF.

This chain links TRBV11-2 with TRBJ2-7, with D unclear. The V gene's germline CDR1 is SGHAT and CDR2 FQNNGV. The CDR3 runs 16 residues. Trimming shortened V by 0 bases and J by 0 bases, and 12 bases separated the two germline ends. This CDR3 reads CASSLEVWGSSYEQYF. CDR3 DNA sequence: TGTGCCAGCAGCTTAGAGGTTTGGGGATCCTCCTACGAGCAGTACTTC.

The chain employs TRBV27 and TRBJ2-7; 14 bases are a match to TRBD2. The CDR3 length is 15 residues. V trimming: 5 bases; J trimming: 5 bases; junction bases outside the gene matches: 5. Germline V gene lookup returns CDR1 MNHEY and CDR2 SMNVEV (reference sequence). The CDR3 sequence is CASSPGLAGANEQYF. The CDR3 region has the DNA TGTGCCAGCAGTCCGGGACTAGCGGGGGCCAACGAGCAGTACTTC.

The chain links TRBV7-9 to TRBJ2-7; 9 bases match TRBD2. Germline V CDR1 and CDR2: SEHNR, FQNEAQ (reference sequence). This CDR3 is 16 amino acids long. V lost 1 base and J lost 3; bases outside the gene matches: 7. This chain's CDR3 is CASSLVGSGRSYEQYF. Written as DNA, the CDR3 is TGTGCCAGCAGCTTAGTCGGTAGCGGGAGAAGCTACGAGCAGTACTTC.

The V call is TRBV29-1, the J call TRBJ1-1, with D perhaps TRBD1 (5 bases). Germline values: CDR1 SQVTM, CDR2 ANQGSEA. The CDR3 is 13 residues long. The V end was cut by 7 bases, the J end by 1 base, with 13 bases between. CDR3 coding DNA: TGCAGCGCGATTCGGGGGGGGAACACTGAAGCTTTCTTT. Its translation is CSAIRGGNTEAFF.

The DNA of the CDR3 is TGTGCCAGCAGTTTTGGGTTCGGGGAGCTGTTTTTT. Translated, it gives CASSFGFGELFF. The rearrangement links TRBV27 to TRBJ2-2; D is unclear. CDR1 and CDR2 from the germline V gene are MNHEY and SMNVEV (reference sequence). The CDR3 covers 12 residues. The V end lost 3 bases, the J end lost 7 bases, and 6 bases lay between the germline ends.

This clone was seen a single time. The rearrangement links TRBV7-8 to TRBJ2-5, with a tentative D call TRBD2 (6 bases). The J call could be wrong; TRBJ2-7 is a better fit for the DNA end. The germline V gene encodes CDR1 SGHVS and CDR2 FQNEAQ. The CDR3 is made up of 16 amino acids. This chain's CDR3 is CASIRALAGSSYEQYF. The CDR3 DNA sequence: TGTGCCAGCATTCGGGCACTAGCTGGGAGCTCCTACGAGCAGTACTTC.

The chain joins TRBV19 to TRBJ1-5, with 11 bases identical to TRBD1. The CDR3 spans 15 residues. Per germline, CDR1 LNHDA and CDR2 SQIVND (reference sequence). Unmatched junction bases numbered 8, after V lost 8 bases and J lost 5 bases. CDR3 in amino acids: CASRRGTGGYQPQHF. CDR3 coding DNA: TGTGCCAGTCGACGGGGGACAGGGGGTTATCAGCCCCAGCATTTT.

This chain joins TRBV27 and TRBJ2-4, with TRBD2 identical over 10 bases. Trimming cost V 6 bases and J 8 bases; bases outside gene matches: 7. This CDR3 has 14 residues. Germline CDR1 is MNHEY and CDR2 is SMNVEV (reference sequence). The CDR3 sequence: CASSRAGGSDIQYF. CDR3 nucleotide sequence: TGTGCCAGCAGCAGAGCGGGGGGGTCCGACATTCAGTACTTC.

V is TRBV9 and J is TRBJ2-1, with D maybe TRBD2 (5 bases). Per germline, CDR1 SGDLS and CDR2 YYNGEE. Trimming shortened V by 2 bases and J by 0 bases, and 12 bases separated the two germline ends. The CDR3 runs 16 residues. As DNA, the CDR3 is TGTGCCAGCAGCGTGGTAGCGAAAGACTCCTACAATGAGCAGTTCTTC. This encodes CASSVVAKDSYNEQFF.

The CDR3 DNA reads as TGTGCCAGCAGTGCCCTTACACGCCAAGATACGCAGTATTTT. The encoded protein is CASSALTRQDTQYF. The rearrangement joins TRBV2 to TRBJ2-3; D remains unclear. V lost 4 bases and J lost 5, with 13 bases in between. Germline V lookup: CDR1 SNHLY, CDR2 FYNNEI. This CDR3 has 14 residues.

CDR3 nucleotide sequence: TGTGCCAGCAGTTTAAGCCTAGCGGACAATGAGCAGTTCTTC. This encodes CASSLSLADNEQFF. The chain employs TRBV28 and TRBJ2-1; 7 nucleotides agree with TRBD2. V shed 2 bases, J shed 5 bases, and the junction held 3 bases outside the gene matches. This CDR3 spans 14 amino acids. CDR1 and CDR2 from the germline V gene are MDHEN and SYDVKM.

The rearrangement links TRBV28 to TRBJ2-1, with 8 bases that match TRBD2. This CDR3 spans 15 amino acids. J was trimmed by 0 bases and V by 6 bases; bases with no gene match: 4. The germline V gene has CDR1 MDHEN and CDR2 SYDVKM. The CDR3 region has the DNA TGTGCCAGCAGCCCGACTAGCGCCTCCTACAATGAGCAGTTCTTC. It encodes CASSPTSASYNEQFF.

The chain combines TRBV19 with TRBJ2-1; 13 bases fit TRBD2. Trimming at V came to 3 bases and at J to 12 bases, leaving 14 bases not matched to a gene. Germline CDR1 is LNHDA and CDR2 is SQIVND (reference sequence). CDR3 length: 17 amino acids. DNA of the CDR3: TGTGCCAGTAGTATCCTCGGGACTAGCGGGGATGGAGGCGGGCAGTTCTTC. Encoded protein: CASSILGTSGDGGGQFF.

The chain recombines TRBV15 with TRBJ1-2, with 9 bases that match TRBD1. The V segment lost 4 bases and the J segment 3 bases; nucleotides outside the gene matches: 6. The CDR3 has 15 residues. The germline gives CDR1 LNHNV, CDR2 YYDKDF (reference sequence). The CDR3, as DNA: TGTGCCACCAGCAAACGGACAGGGGATTACTATGGCTACACCTTC. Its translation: CATSKRTGDYYGYTF.